This TCR beta chain was identified in a study of blood T cell repertoires in COVID-19. CDR3 length: 21 residues. V was pared by 7 bases and J by 4 bases, with 28 bases of the junction left unmatched. Germline CDR1 reads GTSNPN; CDR2 reads SVGIG (reference sequence). The repertoire was sequenced with immunoSEQ multiplex PCR; TCRdb's copy has only in-frame clones and lacks some. The data contain 100,000 to 150,000 clones, over 80% of them singletons. V gene TRBV30 combines with J gene TRBJ2-1; 10 positions agree with TRBD2. What was sequenced was peripheral blood. The receptor comes from a man over 45 with active COVID-19. The CDR3 spells CASPSPLTSGPSRGSYNEQFF. CDR3 DNA sequence: TGTGCCTCCCCCAGTCCCCTGACTAGCGGGCCGAGTAGGGGGTCTTACAATGAGCAGTTCTTC.